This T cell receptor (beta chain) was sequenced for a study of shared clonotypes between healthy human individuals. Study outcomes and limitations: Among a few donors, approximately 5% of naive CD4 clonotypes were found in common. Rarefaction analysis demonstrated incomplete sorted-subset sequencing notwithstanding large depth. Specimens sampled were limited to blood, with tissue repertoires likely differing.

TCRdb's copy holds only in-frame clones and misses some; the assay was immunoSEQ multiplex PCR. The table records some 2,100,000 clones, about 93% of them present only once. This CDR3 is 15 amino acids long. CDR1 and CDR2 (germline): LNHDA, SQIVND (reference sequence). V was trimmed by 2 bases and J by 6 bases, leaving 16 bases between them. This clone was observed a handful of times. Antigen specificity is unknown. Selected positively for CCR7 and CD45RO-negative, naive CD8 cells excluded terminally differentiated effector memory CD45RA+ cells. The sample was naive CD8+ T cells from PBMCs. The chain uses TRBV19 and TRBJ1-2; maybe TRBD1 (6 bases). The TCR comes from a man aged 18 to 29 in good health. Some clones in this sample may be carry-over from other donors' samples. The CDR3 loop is CASSISRGWMDGYTF. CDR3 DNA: TGTGCCAGTAGTATATCCAGGGGATGGATGGATGGCTACACCTTC.